A single sample is the source of the 10 T cell receptor beta chains below, sequenced in a study of T cell responses to AZD1222 COVID-19 vaccine. Method: immunoSEQ multiplex PCR; TCRdb's copy keeps in-frame clones and lacks some. This table has some 120,000 clones, about 90% appearing once. The sequencing used peripheral blood, collected on day 0 of AZD1222 vaccination. The receptor source for this set is an adult in good health.

V gene TRBV5-1 combines with J gene TRBJ2-7, with D perhaps being TRBD1 or TRBD2 (5 bases each). The length of the CDR3 is 13 residues. The V end was cut by 4 bases, the J end by 5 bases, with 13 bases between. Germline V lookup: CDR1 SGHRS, CDR2 YFSETQ. CDR3 DNA: TGCGCCAGCAGCGGGACGTGGGGGAACGAGCAGTACTTC. It yields the protein CASSGTWGNEQYF.

DNA for the CDR3: TGTGCCAGCACTCGGACAGGGGCGGACGGAAACACCATATATTTT. Amino acid sequence: CASTRTGADGNTIYF. J is TRBJ1-3 and V is TRBV6-5; 9 bases align to TRBD1. There are 15 residues in the CDR3. CDR1 is MNHEY, CDR2 SVGAGI, per germline. V gave up 7 bases and J gave up 4 bases; unmatched junction bases: 8.

The chain couples TRBV28 to TRBJ1-4; possible D gene TRBD1, 5 bases. Trimming left V 6 bases short and J 4 bases short, with 15 bases between. The germline gives CDR1 MDHEN, CDR2 SYDVKM. The CDR3 covers 15 residues. The CDR3 sequence is CASRDRAGINEKLFF. Here the CDR3 DNA reads TGTGCCAGCAGGGATCGGGCAGGGATTAATGAAAAACTGTTTTTT. Based on the CDR3 plus reference TRBV28 and TRBJ1-4, the full variable domain is DVKVTQSSRYLVKRTGEKVFLECVQDMDHENMFWYRQDPGLGLRLIYFSYDVKMKEKGDIPEGYSVSREKKERFSLILESASTNQTSMYLCASRDRAGINEKLFFGSGTQLSVL.

This clone was seen a few times. This sequence joins TRBV10-3 and TRBJ2-1; 7 nucleotides align to TRBD1. After removal of 6 bases from V and 8 bases from J, the junction contained 10 bases not matched to a gene. This CDR3 spans 14 amino acids. CDR1 ENHRY and CDR2 SYGVKD come from the germline V gene. Here the CDR3 reads CAISPGGESDEQFF. The CDR3, as DNA: TGTGCCATCAGCCCAGGGGGAGAGAGCGATGAGCAGTTCTTC.

The V gene is TRBV5-5, the J gene TRBJ2-5; TRBD1 matches at 10 bases. The CDR3 is 14 amino acids. The trim removed 2 bases at V and 5 bases at J, leaving 3 bases unmatched. Germline assignment: CDR1 SGHKS and CDR2 YYEKEE (reference sequence). CDR3 sequence reads: CASSFGDRGETQYF. The DNA of the CDR3 is TGTGCCAGCAGCTTCGGGGACAGGGGTGAGACCCAGTACTTC. The whole variable domain, remainder taken from reference TRBV5-5 and TRBJ2-5, is DAGVTQSPTHLIKTRGQQVTLRCSPISGHKSVSWYQQVLGQGPQFIFQYYEKEERGRGNFPDRFSARQFPNYSSELNVNALLLGDSALYLCASSFGDRGETQYFGPGTRLLVL.

The V gene is TRBV7-3, the J gene TRBJ2-3; 10 nucleotides match TRBD2. With 4 bases clipped from V and 4 bases from J, the junction kept 5 bases outside the gene matches. Germline lookup yields CDR1 SGHTA and CDR2 FQGTGA. This CDR3 spans 15 amino acids. CDR3: CASSSLAGASDTQYF. CDR3 bases: TGTGCCAGCAGCTCCCTAGCGGGAGCGTCAGATACGCAGTATTTT.

The chain couples TRBV5-1 to TRBJ2-2; 9 bases are shared with TRBD1. Trimming removed 4 bases from V and 0 bases from J; junction bases left unmatched: 10. There are 18 residues in the CDR3. The germline CDR1 and CDR2 sequences are SGHRS and YFSETQ. The CDR3 protein is CASSDRGDRSANTGELFF. In DNA, the CDR3 is TGCGCCAGCAGCGACAGGGGGGACAGGTCCGCGAACACCGGGGAGCTGTTTTTT. Using reference TRBV5-1 and TRBJ2-2 for the parts outside the CDR3, the full variable domain is KAGVTQTPRYLIKTRGQQVTLSCSPISGHRSVSWYQQTPGQGLQFLFEYFSETQRNKGNFPGRFSGRQFSNSRSEMNVSTLELGDSALYLCASSDRGDRSANTGELFFGEGSRLTVL.

The chain couples TRBV6-1 to TRBJ1-1; perhaps TRBD1 as D (5 bases). The CDR3 is 13 residues long. V lost 0 bases to trimming and J lost 8 bases, with 10 bases between them. Germline CDR1 MNHNS, CDR2 SASEGT. This CDR3 reads CASSEALGGEAFF. CDR3 nucleotides: TGTGCCAGCAGTGAAGCGCTCGGGGGAGAAGCTTTCTTT.

J is TRBJ2-7 and V is TRBV13, with D perhaps matching TRBD1 (5 bases). There are 13 residues in the CDR3. Germline values: CDR1 PRHDT, CDR2 FYEKMQ (reference sequence). V was cut by 5 bases and J by 1 base, with 9 bases left in between. The DNA of the CDR3 is TGTGCCAGCAGCCCAGACAGATCCTACGAGCAGTACTTC. Its protein product is CASSPDRSYEQYF.

The chain has TRBV5-4 and TRBJ1-2, with D possibly being TRBD1 (5 bases). The V end lost 4 bases, the J end lost 2 bases, and 15 bases lay between the germline ends. The CDR3 consists of 15 residues. The germline V gene encodes CDR1 SGHNT and CDR2 YYREEE (reference sequence). In DNA form, the CDR3 reads TGTGCCAGCAGCATGCCGGGACCCATAAACTATGGCTACACCTTC. It is translated as CASSMPGPINYGYTF.